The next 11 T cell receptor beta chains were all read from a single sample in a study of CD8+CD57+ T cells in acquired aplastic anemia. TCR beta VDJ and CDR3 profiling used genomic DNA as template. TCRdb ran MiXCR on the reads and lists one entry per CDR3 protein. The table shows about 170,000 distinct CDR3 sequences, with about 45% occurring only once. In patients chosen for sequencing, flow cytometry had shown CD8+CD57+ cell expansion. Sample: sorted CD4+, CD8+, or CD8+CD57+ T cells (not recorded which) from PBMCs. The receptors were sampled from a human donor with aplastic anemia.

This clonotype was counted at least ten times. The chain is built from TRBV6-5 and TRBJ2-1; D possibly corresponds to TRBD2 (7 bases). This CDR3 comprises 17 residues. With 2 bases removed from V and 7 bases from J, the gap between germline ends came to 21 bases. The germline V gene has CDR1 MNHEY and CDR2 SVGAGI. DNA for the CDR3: TGTGCCAGCAGTTACGCTCGAGGGGGGGCAGGTGTAAATGAGCAGTTCTTC. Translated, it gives CASSYARGGAGVNEQFF.

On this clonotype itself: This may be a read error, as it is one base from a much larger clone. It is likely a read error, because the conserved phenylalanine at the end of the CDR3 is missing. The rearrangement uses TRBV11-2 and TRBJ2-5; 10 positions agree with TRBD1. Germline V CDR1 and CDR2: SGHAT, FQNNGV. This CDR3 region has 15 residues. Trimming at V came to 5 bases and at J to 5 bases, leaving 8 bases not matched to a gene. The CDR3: CASSIPGQGHETQYL. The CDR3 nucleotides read TGTGCCAGCAGCATTCCGGGACAGGGGCATGAGACCCAGTACCTC.

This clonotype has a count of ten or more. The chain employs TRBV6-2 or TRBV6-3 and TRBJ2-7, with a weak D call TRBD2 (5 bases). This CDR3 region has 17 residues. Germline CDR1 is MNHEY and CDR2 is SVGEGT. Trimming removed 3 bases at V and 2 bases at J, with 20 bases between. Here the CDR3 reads CASSYIAWEQNPYEQYF. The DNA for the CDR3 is TGTGCCAGCAGTTATATCGCGTGGGAGCAGAATCCCTACGAGCAGTACTTC.

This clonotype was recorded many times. The CDR3 DNA reads TGTGCCATCAATCCCTCCCCCACAGATACGCAGTATTTT. Amino acid sequence: CAINPSPTDTQYF. The rearrangement joins TRBV10-3 to TRBJ2-3; D not resolved. The germline V and J ends were trimmed by 7 bases and 2 bases, with 10 bases remaining between them. From germline, CDR1 is ENHRY and CDR2 SYGVKD. The CDR3 is 13 amino acids.

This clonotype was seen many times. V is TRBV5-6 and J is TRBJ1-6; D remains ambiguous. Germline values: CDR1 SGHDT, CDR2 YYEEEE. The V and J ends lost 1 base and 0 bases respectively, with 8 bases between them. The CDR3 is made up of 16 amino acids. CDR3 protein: CASSLKGVSYNSPLHF. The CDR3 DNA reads TGTGCCAGCAGCTTGAAAGGAGTCTCCTATAATTCACCCCTCCACTTT. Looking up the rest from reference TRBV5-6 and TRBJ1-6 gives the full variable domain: DAGVTQSPTHLIKTRGQQVTLRCSPKSGHDTVSWYQQALGQGPQFIFQYYEEEERQRGNFPDRFSGHQFPNYSSELNVNALLLGDSALYLCASSLKGVSYNSPLHFGNGTRLTVT.

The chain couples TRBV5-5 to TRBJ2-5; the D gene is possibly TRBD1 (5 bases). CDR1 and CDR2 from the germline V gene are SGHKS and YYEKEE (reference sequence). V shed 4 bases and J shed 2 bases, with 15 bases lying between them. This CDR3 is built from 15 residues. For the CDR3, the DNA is TGTGCCAGCAGCACGCTTGTAGGGGTGCAAGAGACCCAGTACTTC. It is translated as CASSTLVGVQETQYF.

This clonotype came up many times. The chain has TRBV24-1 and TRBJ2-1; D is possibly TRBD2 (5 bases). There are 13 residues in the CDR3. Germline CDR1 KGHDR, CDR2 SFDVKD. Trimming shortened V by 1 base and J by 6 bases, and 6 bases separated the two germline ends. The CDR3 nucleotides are TGTGCCACCAGTGATTTCGAGGGCAATGAGCAGTTCTTC. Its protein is CATSDFEGNEQFF.

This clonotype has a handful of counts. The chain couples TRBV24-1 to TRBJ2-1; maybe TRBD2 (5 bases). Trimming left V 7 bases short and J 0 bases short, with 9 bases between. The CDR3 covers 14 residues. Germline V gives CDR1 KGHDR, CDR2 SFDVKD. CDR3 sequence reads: CATSSGNSYNEQFF. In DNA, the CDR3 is TGTGCCACCAGCAGCGGAAACTCCTACAATGAGCAGTTCTTC.

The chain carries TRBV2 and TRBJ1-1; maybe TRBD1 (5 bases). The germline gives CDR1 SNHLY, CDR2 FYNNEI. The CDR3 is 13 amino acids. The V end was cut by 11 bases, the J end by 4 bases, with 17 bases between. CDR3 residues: CAAQQALSTEAFF. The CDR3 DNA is TGTGCCGCCCAACAGGCCCTAAGCACTGAAGCTTTCTTT.

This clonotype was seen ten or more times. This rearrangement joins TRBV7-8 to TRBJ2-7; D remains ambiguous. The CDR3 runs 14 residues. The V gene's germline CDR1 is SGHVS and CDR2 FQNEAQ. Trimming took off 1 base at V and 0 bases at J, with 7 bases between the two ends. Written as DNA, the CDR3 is TGTGCCAGCAGCTTAGGTCTAGTCTCCTACGAGCAGTACTTC. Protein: CASSLGLVSYEQYF. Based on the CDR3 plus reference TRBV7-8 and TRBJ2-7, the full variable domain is GAGVSQSPRYKVAKRGQDVALRCDPISGHVSLFWYQQALGQGPEFLTYFQNEAQLDKSGLPSDRFFAERPEGSVSTLKIQRTQQEDSAVYLCASSLGLVSYEQYFGPGTRLTVT.

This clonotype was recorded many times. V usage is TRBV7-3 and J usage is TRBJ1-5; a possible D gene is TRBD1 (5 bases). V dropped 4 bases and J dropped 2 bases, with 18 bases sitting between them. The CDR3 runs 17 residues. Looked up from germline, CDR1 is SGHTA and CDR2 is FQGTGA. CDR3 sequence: CASSWTRLGQGNQPQHF. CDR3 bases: TGTGCCAGCAGCTGGACCCGACTGGGGCAGGGCAATCAGCCCCAGCATTTT.